These 29 T cell receptor beta chains share one sample of origin, sequenced in a study of shared clonotypes between healthy human individuals. The assay was immunoSEQ multiplex PCR, and TCRdb's table has in-frame clones only and misses some. Of about 480,000 clones listed, about three quarters are singletons. The sample taken for sequencing was PBMCs. All receptors come from a woman aged 40 to 55 in good health. Some clones in this sample may be carry-over from other donors' samples.

The chain links TRBV11-3 to TRBJ2-5, with 8 bases lining up with TRBD2. The germline CDR1 and CDR2 sequences are SGHNT and YENEEA. The CDR3 runs to 14 residues. Germline trimming cut 5 bases from V and 5 bases from J; bases unmatched to any gene: 7. As DNA, the CDR3 is TGTGCCAGCAGCCCGGGGGGGGGTATCGAGACCCAGTACTTC. Protein sequence: CASSPGGGIETQYF.

The rearrangement joins TRBV6-1 to TRBJ1-6, with D possibly TRBD1 on 6 matching bases. This CDR3 is built from 15 residues. In germline, CDR1 is MNHNS, CDR2 SASEGT. The V gene lost 3 bases and the J gene lost 5 bases, with 11 bases spanning the gap. The CDR3 protein is CASSESGGDNSPLHF. The CDR3 nucleotides are TGTGCCAGCAGTGAGAGCGGGGGCGATAATTCACCCCTCCACTTT.

This sequence joins TRBV2 and TRBJ2-1; 14 bases map to TRBD2. The CDR3 sequence is 15 residues long. V was clipped by 7 bases and J by 8 bases; unmatched bases: 7. Germline-derived CDR1 and CDR2 are SNHLY and FYNNEI. The CDR3 loop is CASNGLAGGLDEQFF. The CDR3 nucleotides read TGTGCCAGCAACGGACTAGCGGGAGGTCTGGATGAGCAGTTCTTC. Together with reference TRBV2 and TRBJ2-1, the CDR3 gives the full variable domain: EPEVTQTPSHQVTQMGQEVILRCVPISNHLYFYWYRQILGQKVEFLVSFYNNEISEKSEIFDDQFSVERPDGSNFTLKIRSTKLEDSAMYFCASNGLAGGLDEQFFGPGTRLTVL.

The chain is built from TRBV5-6 and TRBJ1-3, with no clear D. Germline V gives CDR1 SGHDT, CDR2 YYEEEE. The V and J ends lost 0 bases and 2 bases respectively, with 12 bases between them. The CDR3 length is 16 residues. CDR3 sequence (DNA): TGTGCCAGCAGCTTGGCCGGGTGGGAGCCTGGAAACACCATATATTTT. Protein: CASSLAGWEPGNTIYF.

This chain joins TRBV19 and TRBJ1-2; maybe TRBD1 (5 bases). The germline V gene encodes CDR1 LNHDA and CDR2 SQIVND (reference sequence). Trimming shortened V by 3 bases and J by 4 bases, and 18 bases separated the two germline ends. The CDR3 consists of 16 residues. CDR3 sequence reads: CASSIPRGGRGYGYTF. The CDR3, as DNA: TGTGCCAGTAGTATCCCTCGGGGGGGACGGGGCTATGGCTACACCTTC.

The chain is built from TRBV30 and TRBJ2-1, with 9 bases lining up with TRBD2. Looked up from germline, CDR1 is GTSNPN and CDR2 is SVGIG (reference sequence). Germline trimming cut 0 bases from V and 2 bases from J; bases unmatched to any gene: 2. The CDR3 contains 15 residues. The DNA of the CDR3 is TGTGCCTGGAGTGTACCTAGCGGGACCTACAATGAGCAGTTCTTC. This translates into CAWSVPSGTYNEQFF.

The CDR3 nucleotides are TGTGCCATCAGTGAGACTAGCGGGAGGGGGGATACGCAGTATTTT. Translation: CAISETSGRGDTQYF. J is TRBJ2-3 and V is TRBV10-3; the match to TRBD2 covers 13 bases. The CDR3 is made up of 15 amino acids. V lost 2 bases and J lost 6; bases outside the gene matches: 2. Germline V gene sequence: CDR1 ENHRY, CDR2 SYGVKD.

The chain combines TRBV4-2 with TRBJ2-1; 11 bases line up with TRBD2. Germline V gives CDR1 LGHNA, CDR2 YNFKEQ. V shed 1 base, J shed 7 bases, and the junction held 9 bases outside the gene matches. CDR3 length: 17 residues. CDR3 in DNA: TGTGCCAGCAGCCAAGGACTAGCGGGAATAGTCGGAAATGAGCAGTTCTTC. Its protein product is CASSQGLAGIVGNEQFF.

The chain has TRBV28 and TRBJ2-3; TRBD1 aligns across 8 bases. CDR3 length equals 15 residues. V was pared by 3 bases and J by 1 base, with 3 bases of the junction left unmatched. CDR1 is MDHEN, CDR2 SYDVKM, per germline. The CDR3 loop is CASSLPTGGTDTQYF. As DNA, the CDR3 is TGTGCCAGCAGTTTGCCGACAGGGGGCACAGATACGCAGTATTTT. The full variable domain, its missing parts supplied by reference TRBV28 and TRBJ2-3, is DVKVTQSSRYLVKRTGEKVFLECVQDMDHENMFWYRQDPGLGLRLIYFSYDVKMKEKGDIPEGYSVSREKKERFSLILESASTNQTSMYLCASSLPTGGTDTQYFGPGTRLTVL.

Worth noting for this clone: Other DNA sequences in the sample encode the same CDR3. The chain combines TRBV29-1 with TRBJ2-5; 7 bases line up with TRBD2. This CDR3 comprises 11 residues. The V and J ends lost 7 bases and 4 bases, in that order; junction bases with no gene match: 3. The germline V gene has CDR1 SQVTM and CDR2 ANQGSEA. The CDR3 sequence: CSGGEGETQYF. As DNA, the CDR3 is TGCAGCGGTGGGGAGGGAGAGACCCAGTACTTC.

The rearrangement uses TRBV5-1 and TRBJ1-2; TRBD1 matches at 7 bases. The CDR3 contains 15 residues. Germline V gives CDR1 SGHRS, CDR2 YFSETQ. Losses at the gene ends were 1 base for V and 5 bases for J; bases not matched to a gene: 8. The chain's CDR3 is CASSLQEGAQYGYTF. In DNA form, the CDR3 reads TGCGCCAGCAGCTTGCAAGAGGGGGCGCAGTATGGCTACACCTTC.

Concerning this clone: This CDR3 is also generated by other DNA sequences in the sample. The V call is TRBV7-8, the J call TRBJ2-1; D perhaps matches TRBD2 (5 bases). This CDR3 has 15 residues. Per the germline V gene, CDR1 is SGHVS and CDR2 is FQNEAQ. V was pared by 1 base and J by 1 base, with 8 bases between. CDR3: CASSLGTGSYNEQFF. Here the CDR3 DNA reads TGTGCCAGCAGCTTAGGAACGGGGTCCTACAATGAGCAGTTCTTC.

This rearrangement joins TRBV19 to TRBJ2-1; 11 bases match TRBD2. Trimming removed 2 bases from V and 2 bases from J; junction bases left unmatched: 2. The germline V gene encodes CDR1 LNHDA and CDR2 SQIVND (reference sequence). The CDR3 has 16 residues. CDR3 sequence: CASSILAGGPYNEQFF. The CDR3 DNA follows: TGTGCCAGTAGTATACTAGCGGGAGGTCCCTACAATGAGCAGTTCTTC.

The genes are TRBV13 and TRBJ2-1; 10 bases line up with TRBD2. The CDR3 is 16 residues long. The germline gives CDR1 PRHDT, CDR2 FYEKMQ (reference sequence). The trim removed 4 bases at V and 4 bases at J, leaving 7 bases unmatched. The CDR3 loop reads CASSSSTSGSYNEQFF. CDR3 sequence (DNA): TGTGCCAGCAGCTCCTCGACTAGCGGGTCTTACAATGAGCAGTTCTTC.

The rearrangement joins TRBV6-1 to TRBJ2-7, with 7 bases fitting TRBD2. There are 13 residues in the CDR3. After removal of 6 bases from V and 4 bases from J, the junction contained 6 bases not matched to a gene. The germline V gene encodes CDR1 MNHNS and CDR2 SASEGT. CDR3 region: CASRASGLYEQYF. The CDR3 DNA is TGTGCCAGCAGAGCTAGCGGCTTATACGAGCAGTACTTC.

This chain joins TRBV19 and TRBJ2-2, with D perhaps matching TRBD1 or TRBD2 (5 bases each). This CDR3 is 14 amino acids long. Germline V gene lookup returns CDR1 LNHDA and CDR2 SQIVND (reference sequence). V dropped 3 bases and J dropped 4 bases, with 9 bases sitting between them. In DNA form, the CDR3 reads TGTGCCAGTAGTATGGGACGGTCCACCGGGGAGCTGTTTTTT. Protein product: CASSMGRSTGELFF.

This chain joins TRBV28 and TRBJ1-1; D not resolved. Per the germline V gene, CDR1 is MDHEN and CDR2 is SYDVKM. The V end was cut by 4 bases, the J end by 3 bases, with 15 bases between. There are 15 residues in the CDR3. The CDR3 DNA reads as TGTGCCAGCAGTTCCTCAGTTGGTCATCACACTGAAGCTTTCTTT. Translating it yields CASSSSVGHHTEAFF.

The gene calls are TRBV11-2 and TRBJ1-1, with a tentative D call TRBD1 (6 bases). This CDR3 region has 15 residues. Looked up from germline, CDR1 is SGHAT and CDR2 is FQNNGV. V lost 5 bases, J lost 4 bases, and 17 bases lay in between. For the CDR3, the DNA is TGTGCCAGCAGCCCCCAGACAGGCATTTCCACTGAAGCTTTCTTT. This codes for CASSPQTGISTEAFF.

As concerns this clone: In this CDR3 the conserved last residue, phenylalanine or tryptophan, is missing, so a read error is likely. This sequence joins TRBV6-6 and TRBJ1-1; D unclear. The CDR3 runs 12 residues. Germline V gives CDR1 MNHNY, CDR2 SVGAGI (reference sequence). Between the trimmed V and J ends, which lost 6 bases and 4 bases, there was a span of 9 bases. The CDR3 DNA is TGTGCCAGCAGCGTGGGGAGCACTGAAGCTTTCCTT. It translates to CASSVGSTEAFL.

CDR3: CSVTGPGEQETQYF. Here the CDR3 DNA reads TGCAGCGTCACCGGGCCCGGGGAACAAGAGACCCAGTACTTC. The chain uses TRBV29-1 and TRBJ2-5; possibly TRBD2 for D (5 bases). With 6 bases removed from V and 2 bases from J, the gap between germline ends came to 16 bases. The CDR3 runs 14 residues. Germline CDR1 is SQVTM and CDR2 is ANQGSEA.

The rearrangement links TRBV5-5 to TRBJ1-5; D might be TRBD1 (6 bases). The CDR3 runs to 15 residues. V was shortened by 4 bases and J by 8 bases, with 19 bases between the two germline ends. Germline values: CDR1 SGHKS, CDR2 YYEKEE (reference sequence). The CDR3 loop is CASSLTGTGGEPQHF. CDR3 bases: TGTGCCAGCAGCCTGACAGGAACGGGCGGGGAGCCCCAGCATTTT.

J is TRBJ2-3 and V is TRBV6-6; D is tentatively TRBD1 or TRBD2 (5 bases each). CDR1 MNHNY and CDR2 SVGAGI come from the germline V gene (reference sequence). CDR3 length equals 14 residues. Trimming removed 8 bases at V and 3 bases at J, with 15 bases between. CDR3 in DNA: TGTGCCAGCGGGAGACAGCCCGGGACAGATACGCAGTATTTT. This gives the protein CASGRQPGTDTQYF.

This clone showed up just a few times. Different DNA sequences within this sample yield the same CDR3. The V and J genes are TRBV15 and TRBJ2-1; D might be TRBD1 or TRBD2, each matching 6 bases. Germline CDR1 and CDR2: LNHNV and YYDKDF (reference sequence). This CDR3 region has 16 residues. Trimming removed 0 bases at V and 6 bases at J, with 15 bases between. The CDR3: CATSRDPEGGRNEQFF. DNA of the CDR3: TGTGCCACCAGCAGAGACCCGGAGGGGGGTCGCAATGAGCAGTTCTTC.

The count of this clone is one. V usage is TRBV5-5 and J usage is TRBJ2-7; no definite D call. With 1 base removed from V and 6 bases from J, the gap between germline ends came to 14 bases. The CDR3 sequence is 14 residues long. The germline CDR1 and CDR2 sequences are SGHKS and YYEKEE (reference sequence). This CDR3 reads CASSLTPQRGEQYF. CDR3 DNA: TGTGCCAGCAGCTTGACCCCCCAGCGCGGCGAGCAGTACTTC.

In regard to this clone: Distinct nucleotide sequences in the sample also encode this CDR3. The chain uses TRBV7-9 and TRBJ2-3, with a tentative D call TRBD2 (5 bases). Per germline, CDR1 SEHNR and CDR2 FQNEAQ (reference sequence). V was trimmed by 1 base and J by 0 bases, leaving 8 bases between them. This CDR3 region has 15 residues. CDR3 in amino acids: CASSLGRTSTDTQYF. The CDR3 nucleotides read TGTGCCAGCAGCTTAGGCAGGACTAGCACAGATACGCAGTATTTT.

The chain is built from TRBV4-2 and TRBJ2-5; unclear D gene. The CDR3 length is 17 residues. CDR1 and CDR2 from the germline V gene are LGHNA and YNFKEQ. V was trimmed by 0 bases and J by 0 bases, leaving 14 bases between them. The CDR3 nucleotides are TGTGCCAGCAGCCAAGAATTGGGAATCCCGTACCAAGAGACCCAGTACTTC. It specifies CASSQELGIPYQETQYF.

CDR3 in amino acids: CASSVTRNEQFF. DNA for the CDR3: TGTGCCAGCAGTGTTACGCGCAATGAGCAGTTCTTC. The chain employs TRBV7-9 and TRBJ2-1; D is uncertain. In germline, CDR1 is SEHNR, CDR2 FQNEAQ (reference sequence). Between the trimmed V and J ends, which lost 6 bases and 6 bases, there was a span of 9 bases. There are 12 residues in the CDR3.

This chain connects TRBV29-1 to TRBJ2-7; 7 bases agree with TRBD1. The CDR3 runs 12 residues. V dropped 5 bases and J dropped 6; count of bases not matched to a gene: 7. Per germline, CDR1 SQVTM and CDR2 ANQGSEA. DNA for the CDR3: TGCAGCGTTCCCTGGACAGGCGGCGAGCAGTACTTC. This translates into CSVPWTGGEQYF.

This clone showed up just once. This rearrangement joins TRBV19 to TRBJ1-1, with unresolved D. The CDR3 runs to 12 residues. Germline V lookup: CDR1 LNHDA, CDR2 SQIVND (reference sequence). V was cut by 4 bases and J by 7 bases, with 10 bases left in between. This CDR3 is CASSTEGREAFF. The DNA for the CDR3 is TGTGCCAGTAGTACCGAGGGCCGTGAAGCTTTCTTT.